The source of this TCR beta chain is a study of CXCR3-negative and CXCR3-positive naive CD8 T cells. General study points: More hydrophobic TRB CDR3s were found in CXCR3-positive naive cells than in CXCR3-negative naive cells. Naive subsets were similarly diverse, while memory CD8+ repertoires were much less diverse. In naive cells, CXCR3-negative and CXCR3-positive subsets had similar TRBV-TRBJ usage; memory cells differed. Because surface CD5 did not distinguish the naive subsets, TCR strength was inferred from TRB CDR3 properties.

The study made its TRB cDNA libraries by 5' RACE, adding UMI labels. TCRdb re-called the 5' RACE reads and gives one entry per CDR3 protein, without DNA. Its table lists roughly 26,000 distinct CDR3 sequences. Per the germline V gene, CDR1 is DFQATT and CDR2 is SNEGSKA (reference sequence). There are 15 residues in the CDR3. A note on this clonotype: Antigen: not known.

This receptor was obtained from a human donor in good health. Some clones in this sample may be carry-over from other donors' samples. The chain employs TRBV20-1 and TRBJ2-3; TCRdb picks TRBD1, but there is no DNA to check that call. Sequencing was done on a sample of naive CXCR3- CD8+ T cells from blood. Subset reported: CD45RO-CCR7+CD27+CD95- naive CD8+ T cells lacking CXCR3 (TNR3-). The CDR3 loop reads CSAPSLGSGAGTQYF.